This record covers a single TCR beta chain. The CDR3 has 16 residues. After removal of 4 bases from V and 2 bases from J, the junction contained 5 bases not matched to a gene. Germline V gives CDR1 ENHRY, CDR2 SYGVKD. The repertoire was sequenced with immunoSEQ multiplex PCR; TCRdb's copy has only in-frame clones and lacks some. The sample has around 130,000 clones; 84% are singletons. The data originate from a study of blood T cell repertoires in COVID-19. Study summary: Sites across the United States, Italy and Spain contributed samples from acute and convalescent COVID-19.

The sequenced sample consisted of peripheral blood. The chain couples TRBV10-3 to TRBJ2-2, with 9 bases aligning to TRBD1. This clonotype originated in a man between 60 and 75 years old with acute or convalescent COVID-19. The CDR3 DNA sequence: TGTGCCATCAGTGCGGGACAGGGTCATAACACCGGGGAGCTGTTTTTT. It specifies CAISAGQGHNTGELFF.